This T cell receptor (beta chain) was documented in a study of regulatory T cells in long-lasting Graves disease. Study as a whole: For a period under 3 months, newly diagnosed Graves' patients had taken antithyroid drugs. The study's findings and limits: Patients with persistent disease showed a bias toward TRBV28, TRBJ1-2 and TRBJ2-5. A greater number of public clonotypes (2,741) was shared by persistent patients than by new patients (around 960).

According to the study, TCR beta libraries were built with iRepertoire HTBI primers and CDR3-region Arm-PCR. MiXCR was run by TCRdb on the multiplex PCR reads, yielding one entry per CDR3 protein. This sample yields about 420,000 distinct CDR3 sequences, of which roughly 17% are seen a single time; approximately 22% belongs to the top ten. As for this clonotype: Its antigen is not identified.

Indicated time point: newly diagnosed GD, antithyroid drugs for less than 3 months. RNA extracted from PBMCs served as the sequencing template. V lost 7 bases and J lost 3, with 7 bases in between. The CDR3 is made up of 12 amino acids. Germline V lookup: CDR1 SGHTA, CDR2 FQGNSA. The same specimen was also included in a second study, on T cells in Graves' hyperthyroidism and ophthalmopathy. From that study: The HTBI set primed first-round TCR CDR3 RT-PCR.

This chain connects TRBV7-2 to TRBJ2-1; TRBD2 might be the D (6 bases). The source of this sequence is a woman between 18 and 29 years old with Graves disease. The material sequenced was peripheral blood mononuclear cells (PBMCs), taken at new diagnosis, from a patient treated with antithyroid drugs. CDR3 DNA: TGTGCCAGCAATAGCGGCTACAATGAGCAGTTCTTC. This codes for CASNSGYNEQFF.